This record concerns one TCR beta chain sequence. The data derive from a study of blood T cell repertoires in COVID-19. V shed 6 bases and J shed 0 bases, with 15 bases lying between them. The CDR3 consists of 16 residues. Germline V gene lookup returns CDR1 SNHLY and CDR2 FYNNEI. The method was immunoSEQ multiplex PCR; TCRdb's version includes in-frame clones alone and lacks a portion of them. The repertoire consists of roughly 280,000 clones, with around 87% occurring once and the leading ten covering 2.4%. The sample consisted of PBMCs or T cells enriched from blood (not recorded which). The chain couples TRBV2 to TRBJ1-5; D perhaps matches TRBD1 (6 bases). This TCR was sampled from a woman younger than 30 who had recovered from COVID-19. The CDR3 sequence: CASRQTGTNSNQPQHF. CDR3 DNA: TGTGCCAGCAGACAAACAGGGACTAATAGCAATCAGCCCCAGCATTTT.